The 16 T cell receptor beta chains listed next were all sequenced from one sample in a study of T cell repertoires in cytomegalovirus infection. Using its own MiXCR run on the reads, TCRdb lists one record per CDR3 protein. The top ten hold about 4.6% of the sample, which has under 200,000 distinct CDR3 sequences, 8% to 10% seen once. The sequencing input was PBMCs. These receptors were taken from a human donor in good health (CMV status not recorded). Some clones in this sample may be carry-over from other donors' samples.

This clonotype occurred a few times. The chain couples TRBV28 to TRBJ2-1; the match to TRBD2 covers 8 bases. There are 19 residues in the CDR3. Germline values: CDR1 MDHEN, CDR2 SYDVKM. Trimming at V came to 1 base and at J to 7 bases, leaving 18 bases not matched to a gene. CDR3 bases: TGTGCCAGCAGTTTATCTTCAGGGAGCGGGAGAACGTCGAGGAATGAGCAGTTCTTC. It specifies CASSLSSGSGRTSRNEQFF.

The CDR3 loop reads CASSQEWSGDGAFF. The CDR3 nucleotides are TGCGCCAGCAGCCAAGAGTGGTCAGGGGATGGAGCTTTCTTT. The chain joins TRBV4-3 to TRBJ1-1; maybe TRBD1 (6 bases). V lost 0 bases and J 10 bases, leaving 15 bases between the germline ends. Germline V gives CDR1 LGHNA, CDR2 YSLEER. This CDR3 is built from 14 residues.

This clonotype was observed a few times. The CDR3 sequence: CASIPGPSNTGELFF. The CDR3 coding sequence is TGTGCCAGCATCCCGGGCCCGTCAAACACCGGGGAGCTGTTTTTT. The chain joins TRBV7-2 to TRBJ2-2; D uncertain. This CDR3 has 15 amino acids. From germline, CDR1 is SGHTA and CDR2 FQGNSA. The V end lost 7 bases, the J end lost 2 bases, and 14 bases lay between the germline ends.

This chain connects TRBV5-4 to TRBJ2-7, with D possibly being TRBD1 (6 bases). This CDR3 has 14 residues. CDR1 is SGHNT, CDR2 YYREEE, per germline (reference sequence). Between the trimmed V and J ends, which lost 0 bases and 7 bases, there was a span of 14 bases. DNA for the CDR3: TGTGCCAGCAGCTTGGATCCAGGGGTCGGAGAGCAGTACTTC. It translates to CASSLDPGVGEQYF. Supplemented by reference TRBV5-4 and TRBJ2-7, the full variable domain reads ETGVTQSPTHLIKTRGQQVTLRCSSQSGHNTVSWYQQALGQGPQFIFQYYREEENGRGNFPPRFSGLQFPNYSSELNVNALELDDSALYLCASSLDPGVGEQYFGPGTRLTVT.

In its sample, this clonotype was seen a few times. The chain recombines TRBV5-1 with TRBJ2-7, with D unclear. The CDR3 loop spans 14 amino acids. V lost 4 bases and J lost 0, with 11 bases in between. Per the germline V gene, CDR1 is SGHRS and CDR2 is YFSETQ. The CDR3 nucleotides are TGCGCCAGCAGCGGCGGATATAGCTCCTACGAGCAGTACTTC. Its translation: CASSGGYSSYEQYF. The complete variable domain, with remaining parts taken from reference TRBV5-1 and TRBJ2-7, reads KAGVTQTPRYLIKTRGQQVTLSCSPISGHRSVSWYQQTPGQGLQFLFEYFSETQRNKGNFPGRFSGRQFSNSRSEMNVSTLELGDSALYLCASSGGYSSYEQYFGPGTRLTVT.

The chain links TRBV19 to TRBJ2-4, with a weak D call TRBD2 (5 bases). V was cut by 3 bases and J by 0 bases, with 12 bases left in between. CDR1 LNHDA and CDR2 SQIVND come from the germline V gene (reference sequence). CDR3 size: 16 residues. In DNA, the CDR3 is TGTGCCAGTAGTATCTCGGGAAAAATAGCCAAAAACATTCAGTACTTC. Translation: CASSISGKIAKNIQYF.

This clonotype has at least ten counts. CDR3 nucleotides: TGTGCCAGCAGCCCGCGCGGGAATTCAGCTTACTCACCCCTCCACTTT. This encodes CASSPRGNSAYSPLHF. This chain uses TRBV7-2 with TRBJ1-6, with no clear D. The CDR3 sequence is 16 residues long. Trimming removed 5 bases at V and 10 bases at J, with 21 bases between. Germline loops: CDR1 SGHTA, CDR2 FQGNSA.

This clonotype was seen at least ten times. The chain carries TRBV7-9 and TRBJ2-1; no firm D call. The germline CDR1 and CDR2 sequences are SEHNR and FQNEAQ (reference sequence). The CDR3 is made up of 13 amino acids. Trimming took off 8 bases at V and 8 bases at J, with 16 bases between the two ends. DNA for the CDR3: TGTGCCAGCGGGCAATCCGGTCGCGATGAGCAGTTCTTC. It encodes CASGQSGRDEQFF.

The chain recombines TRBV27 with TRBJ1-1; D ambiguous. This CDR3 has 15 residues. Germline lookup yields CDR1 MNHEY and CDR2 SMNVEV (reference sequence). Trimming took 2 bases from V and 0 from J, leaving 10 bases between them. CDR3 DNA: TGTGCCAGCAGTTTAAGCAGAAATATGAACACTGAAGCTTTCTTT. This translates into CASSLSRNMNTEAFF.

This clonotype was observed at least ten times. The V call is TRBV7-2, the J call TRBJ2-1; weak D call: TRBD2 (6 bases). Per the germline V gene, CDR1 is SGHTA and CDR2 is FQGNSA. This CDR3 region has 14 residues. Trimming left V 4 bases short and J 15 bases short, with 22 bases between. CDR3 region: CASSSTLSGAPWFF. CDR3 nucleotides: TGTGCCAGCAGCTCGACCCTTAGCGGAGCCCCGTGGTTCTTC.

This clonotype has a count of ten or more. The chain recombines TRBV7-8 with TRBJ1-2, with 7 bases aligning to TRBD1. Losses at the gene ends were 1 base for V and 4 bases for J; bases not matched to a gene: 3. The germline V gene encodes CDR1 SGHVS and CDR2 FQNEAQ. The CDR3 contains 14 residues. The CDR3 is CASSLDNRGYGYTF. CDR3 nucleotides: TGTGCCAGCAGCTTAGATAACAGGGGCTATGGCTACACCTTC.

CDR3 bases: TGTGCCACAACCTGGGCGAGGGGGCAAGGCAATGAGCAGTTCTTC. This gives the protein CATTWARGQGNEQFF. The chain employs TRBV2 and TRBJ2-1, with 7 positions matching TRBD1. The V gene's germline CDR1 is SNHLY and CDR2 FYNNEI. The CDR3 sequence is 15 residues long. The V gene end was trimmed by 10 bases and the J gene end by 6 bases; junction bases not matched to a gene: 15.

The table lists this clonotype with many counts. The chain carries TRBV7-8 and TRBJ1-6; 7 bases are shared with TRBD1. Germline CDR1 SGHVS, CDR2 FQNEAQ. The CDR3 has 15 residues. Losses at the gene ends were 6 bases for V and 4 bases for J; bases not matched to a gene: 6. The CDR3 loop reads CASSSKGQYNSPLHF. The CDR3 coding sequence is TGTGCCAGCAGTTCAAAGGGACAGTATAATTCACCCCTCCACTTT. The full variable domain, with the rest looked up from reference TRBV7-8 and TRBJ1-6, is GAGVSQSPRYKVAKRGQDVALRCDPISGHVSLFWYQQALGQGPEFLTYFQNEAQLDKSGLPSDRFFAERPEGSVSTLKIQRTQQEDSAVYLCASSSKGQYNSPLHFGNGTRLTVT.

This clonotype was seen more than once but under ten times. The CDR3 spells CASSMRGRDGYTF. The CDR3 DNA is TGTGCCAGTAGTATGAGGGGGCGCGATGGCTACACCTTC. The chain recombines TRBV19 with TRBJ1-2; TRBD1 matches 7 bases. V shed 3 bases, J shed 6 bases, and the junction held 4 bases outside the gene matches. CDR3 length equals 13 residues. CDR1 is LNHDA, CDR2 SQIVND, per germline (reference sequence).

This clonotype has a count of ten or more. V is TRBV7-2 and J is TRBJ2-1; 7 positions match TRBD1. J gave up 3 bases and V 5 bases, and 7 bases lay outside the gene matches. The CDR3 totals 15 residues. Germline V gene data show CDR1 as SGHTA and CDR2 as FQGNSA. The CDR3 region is CASSRGTALYNEQFF. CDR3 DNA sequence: TGTGCCAGCAGCCGTGGGACAGCCCTCTACAATGAGCAGTTCTTC. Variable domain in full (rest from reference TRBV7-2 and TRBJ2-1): GAGVSQSPSNKVTEKGKDVELRCDPISGHTALYWYRQSLGQGLEFLIYFQGNSAPDKSGLPSDRFSAERTGGSVSTLTIQRTQQEDSAVYLCASSRGTALYNEQFFGPGTRLTVL.

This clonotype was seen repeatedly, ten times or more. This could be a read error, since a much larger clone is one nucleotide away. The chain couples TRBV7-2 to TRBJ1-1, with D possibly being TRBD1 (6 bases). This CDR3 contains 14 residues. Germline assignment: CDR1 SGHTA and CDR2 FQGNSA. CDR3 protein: CVSSRRAGDTEAFF. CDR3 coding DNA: TGTGTCAGCAGCAGAAGGGCAGGGGACACTGAAGCTTTCTTT.